A single sample is the source of the 29 T cell receptor beta chains below, sequenced in a study of blood T cell repertoires in COVID-19. The method was immunoSEQ multiplex PCR; TCRdb's version includes in-frame clones alone and lacks a portion of them. In the table there are about 40,000 clones, about 82% of which are singletons. The sample taken for sequencing was peripheral blood. Every receptor here comes from a man aged 45-65 years with active COVID-19.

The V and J genes are TRBV6-5 and TRBJ2-5, with TRBD1 matching 7 bases. The CDR3 has 13 amino acids. Germline V gene lookup returns CDR1 MNHEY and CDR2 SVGAGI. The J segment lost 3 bases and the V segment lost 6 bases, leaving 4 bases of the junction unmatched. Here the CDR3 reads CASSGQAEETQYF. The DNA of the CDR3 is TGTGCCAGCAGCGGACAGGCTGAAGAGACCCAGTACTTC.

The rearrangement joins TRBV15 to TRBJ1-1; tentatively, D is TRBD1 (6 bases). Trimming removed 1 base at V and 0 bases at J, with 9 bases between. The length of the CDR3 is 15 residues. Germline V gene lookup returns CDR1 LNHNV and CDR2 YYDKDF (reference sequence). This CDR3 reads CATSRGRQVNTEAFF. CDR3 nucleotide sequence: TGTGCCACCAGCAGAGGCCGACAGGTGAACACTGAAGCTTTCTTT.

V usage is TRBV3-1 (or the pseudogene TRBV3-2) and J usage is TRBJ1-4; possible D gene TRBD1, 5 bases. The CDR3 consists of 17 residues. CDR1 is LGHDT, CDR2 YNNKEL, per germline (reference sequence). V lost 3 bases and J 4 bases, leaving 18 bases between the germline ends. The CDR3 here is CASSHFSSGRLNEKLFF. As DNA, the CDR3 is TGTGCCAGCAGCCATTTCTCTTCAGGGCGTCTTAATGAAAAACTGTTTTTT.

The chain employs TRBV5-4 and TRBJ2-7; 8 bases match TRBD2. V lost 4 bases to trimming and J lost 5 bases; unmatched junction nucleotides: 11. CDR1 is SGHNT and CDR2 is YYREEE in the germline V gene (reference sequence). This CDR3 comprises 15 residues. CDR3 region: CASSQIAGLSHEQYF. The CDR3 region has the DNA TGTGCCAGCAGCCAAATAGCGGGACTTAGCCACGAGCAGTACTTC.

The gene calls are TRBV13 and TRBJ2-7; 10 bases map to TRBD1. J lost 8 bases, V lost 8 bases, and 12 bases had no gene match. In germline, CDR1 is PRHDT, CDR2 FYEKMQ (reference sequence). This CDR3 is built from 14 residues. CDR3 amino acids: CASALGTGATKQYF. CDR3 bases: TGTGCCAGCGCCCTGGGGACAGGGGCTACGAAGCAGTACTTC.

This clone was observed a single time. The CDR3 sequence: CASSLVRTGSGNTIYF. Written as DNA, the CDR3 is TGTGCCAGCAGCTTAGTAAGGACAGGCTCTGGAAACACCATATATTTT. The rearrangement joins TRBV11-3 to TRBJ1-3, with TRBD1 matching 7 bases. The junction had 3 bases not matched to a gene; V was cut back by 1 base and J by 0 bases. In germline, CDR1 is SGHNT, CDR2 YENEEA. This CDR3 is 16 amino acids long.

The rearrangement links TRBV6-2 or TRBV6-3 to TRBJ2-1; 10 bases align to TRBD2. The CDR3 covers 20 residues. V lost 2 bases and J lost 5; bases outside the gene matches: 18. CDR1 is MNHEY and CDR2 is SVGEGT in the germline V gene. CDR3 coding DNA: TGTGCCAGCAGTTACCCTGGGAGAGCGGGAGGGCCCCGATTGAACAATGAGCAGTTCTTC. Translation: CASSYPGRAGGPRLNNEQFF.

The chain combines TRBV20-1 with TRBJ1-2, with unresolved D. Germline V gene sequence: CDR1 DFQATT, CDR2 SNEGSKA (reference sequence). CDR3 size: 13 residues. The V end lost 3 bases, the J end lost 4 bases, and 12 bases lay between the germline ends. The CDR3 sequence: CSASKQQSYGYTF. The CDR3 DNA reads as TGCAGTGCTAGTAAACAACAGAGCTATGGCTACACCTTC.

The chain joins TRBV9 to TRBJ1-5; TRBD1 agrees at 8 bases. Losses at the gene ends were 0 bases for V and 4 bases for J; bases not matched to a gene: 6. Germline V gives CDR1 SGDLS, CDR2 YYNGEE. The CDR3 has 16 amino acids. CDR3 coding DNA: TGTGCCAGCAGCGTAGATGCAGGGGGCCTAAATCAGCCCCAGCATTTT. It encodes CASSVDAGGLNQPQHF. The full variable domain, completed using reference TRBV9 and TRBJ1-5, is DSGVTQTPKHLITATGQRVTLRCSPRSGDLSVYWYQQSLDQGLQFLIQYYNGEERAKGNILERFSAQQFPDLHSELNLSSLELGDSALYFCASSVDAGGLNQPQHFGDGTRLSIL.

This sequence joins TRBV9 and TRBJ2-1, with 7 bases fitting TRBD1. The CDR3 extends over 13 amino acids. In germline, CDR1 is SGDLS, CDR2 YYNGEE. The ends lost 5 bases at V and 8 bases at J; junction bases unmatched: 7. The CDR3 coding sequence is TGTGCCAGCAGTGGACAGGAGAGGGATGAGCAGTTCTTC. Protein product: CASSGQERDEQFF.

The chain has TRBV15 and TRBJ1-2; 9 bases fit TRBD1. Germline assignment: CDR1 LNHNV and CDR2 YYDKDF (reference sequence). V shed 0 bases, J shed 1 base, and the junction held 9 bases outside the gene matches. CDR3 length: 18 amino acids. The CDR3 protein is CATSRESTGGKYNYGYTF. The CDR3 bases are TGTGCCACCAGCAGAGAATCGACAGGGGGGAAATATAACTATGGCTACACCTTC.

The chain joins TRBV6-2 or TRBV6-3 to TRBJ1-6, with D perhaps TRBD1 (5 bases). V was shortened by 4 bases and J by 0 bases, with 16 bases between the two germline ends. This CDR3 has 18 residues. Germline V lookup: CDR1 MNHEY, CDR2 SVGEGT. The CDR3 nucleotides are TGTGCCAGCAGTTCACGGGGGAGGCAAGGCTCCTATAATTCACCCCTCCACTTT. This sequence encodes CASSSRGRQGSYNSPLHF.

This chain joins TRBV5-1 and TRBJ1-5; D perhaps matches TRBD1 (5 bases). CDR1 and CDR2 from the germline V gene are SGHRS and YFSETQ. The ends were cut back, 6 bases at V and 3 bases at J, with 16 bases in the middle. This CDR3 spans 15 amino acids. The CDR3 region has the DNA TGCGCCAGCACACTATTCCCAGGGAACAATCAGCCCCAGCATTTT. Residues: CASTLFPGNNQPQHF.

The V call is TRBV6-5, the J call TRBJ2-7, with 7 bases fitting TRBD1. Germline CDR1 reads MNHEY; CDR2 reads SVGAGI. The V segment lost 0 bases and the J segment 4 bases; nucleotides outside the gene matches: 6. The CDR3 runs to 15 residues. Written as DNA, the CDR3 is TGTGCCAGCAGTTACTCGACGCAGGGGGTGTACGAGCAGTACTTC. Translated, it gives CASSYSTQGVYEQYF.

Notes on this clone: At one end, the junction sequence differs from germline, possibly due to a read error. The genes are TRBV3-1 (or the pseudogene TRBV3-2) and TRBJ2-5; 7 bases fit TRBD1. CDR1 is LGHDT, CDR2 YNNKEL, per germline (reference sequence). The CDR3 has 16 residues. CDR3 residues: CASNQRWTGPQETQYF. The CDR3 DNA sequence: TGTGCCAGCAACCAAAGATGGACAGGTCCCCAAGAGACCCAGTACTTC.

The V gene is TRBV6-1, the J gene TRBJ2-4; D gene uncertain. The CDR3 extends over 12 amino acids. Germline V lookup: CDR1 MNHNS, CDR2 SASEGT. The V and J ends lost 2 bases and 7 bases respectively, with 6 bases between them. The CDR3 sequence: CASSEYSNIQYF. Here the CDR3 DNA reads TGTGCCAGCAGTGAATATTCGAACATTCAGTACTTC.

J is TRBJ1-5 and V is TRBV6-5; D is ambiguous. Germline values: CDR1 MNHEY, CDR2 SVGAGI. The CDR3 covers 14 residues. V lost 10 bases and J 0 bases, leaving 13 bases between the germline ends. The CDR3 DNA reads as TGTGCCACGTGGGAGGGAGGTAGCAATCAGCCCCAGCATTTT. Translated, it gives CATWEGGSNQPQHF.

The chain is built from TRBV27 and TRBJ2-3; unclear D gene. V was clipped by 4 bases and J by 1 base, with 12 bases between them. Germline lookup yields CDR1 MNHEY and CDR2 SMNVEV (reference sequence). This CDR3 has 15 residues. The CDR3 DNA follows: TGTGCCAGCAGTTCCCCCTTCCTTCGCACAGATACGCAGTATTTT. Translation: CASSSPFLRTDTQYF.

The CDR3 coding sequence is TGTGCCAGCAGGGGCGGCAGGGTGTATACGCAGTATTTT. Translation: CASRGGRVYTQYF. The chain employs TRBV7-8 and TRBJ2-3; tentatively, D is TRBD1 (5 bases). This CDR3 spans 13 amino acids. Per germline, CDR1 SGHVS and CDR2 FQNEAQ. Trimming cost V 6 bases and J 7 bases, with 14 bases left between them.

This rearrangement joins TRBV5-8 to TRBJ1-2; D might be TRBD1 (6 bases). CDR1 and CDR2 (germline): SGHTS, YDEGEE. This CDR3 region has 12 residues. The V gene lost 7 bases and the J gene lost 4 bases, with 11 bases spanning the gap. The CDR3 sequence is CASGVDSYGYTF. The CDR3 nucleotides are TGTGCCAGCGGGGTGGACAGCTATGGCTACACCTTC.

This rearrangement joins TRBV20-1 to TRBJ2-2, with 7 bases lining up with TRBD1. The J segment lost 2 bases and the V segment lost 5 bases, leaving 5 bases of the junction unmatched. CDR1 DFQATT and CDR2 SNEGSKA come from the germline V gene (reference sequence). This CDR3 is built from 14 residues. The CDR3 loop is CSAGGTANTGELFF. The CDR3 DNA reads as TGCAGTGCTGGTGGGACAGCTAACACCGGGGAGCTGTTTTTT.

In this sample, this clone turned up once. CDR3 bases: TGCGCCAGCAGCTTGGGGGACTCAAAAGATACGCAGTATTTT. It translates to CASSLGDSKDTQYF. The chain has TRBV5-1 and TRBJ2-3, with D perhaps matching TRBD2 (6 bases). V gave up 0 bases and J gave up 5 bases, with 10 bases separating them. The germline V gene has CDR1 SGHRS and CDR2 YFSETQ. The CDR3 loop spans 14 amino acids.

As regards this clone: Distinct nucleotide sequences in the sample also encode this CDR3. The CDR3 DNA reads TGTGCCAGCAGCTTTAGCGGGAGGGAGTACAATGAGCAGTTCTTC. Translation: CASSFSGREYNEQFF. This chain connects TRBV7-3 to TRBJ2-1; the match to TRBD2 covers 11 bases. CDR1 and CDR2 from the germline V gene are SGHTA and FQGTGA. Trimming cost V 3 bases and J 4 bases; bases outside gene matches: 2. The length of the CDR3 is 15 residues.

The V gene is TRBV7-9, the J gene TRBJ1-1, with D unclear. V was trimmed by 4 bases and J by 1 base, leaving 13 bases between them. CDR1 and CDR2 from the germline V gene are SEHNR and FQNEAQ (reference sequence). CDR3 length equals 15 residues. DNA of the CDR3: TGTGCCAGCAGCTCCAGAAGGCGGGAGAACACTGAAGCTTTCTTT. Translation: CASSSRRRENTEAFF. The full variable domain, completed using reference TRBV7-9 and TRBJ1-1, is DTGVSQNPRHKITKRGQNVTFRCDPISEHNRLYWYRQTLGQGPEFLTYFQNEAQLEKSRLLSDRFSAERPKGSFSTLEIQRTEQGDSAMYLCASSSRRRENTEAFFGQGTRLTVV.

The rearrangement joins TRBV2 to TRBJ1-2; perhaps TRBD1 as D (6 bases). Trimming pared 6 bases from V and 2 bases from J, leaving 10 bases between. Germline V gene data show CDR1 as SNHLY and CDR2 as FYNNEI. The CDR3 extends over 13 amino acids. In DNA form, the CDR3 reads TGTGCCAGCAGCGCTGACAGGAACTATGGCTACACCTTC. Residues: CASSADRNYGYTF.

This chain connects TRBV24-1 to TRBJ2-1; 13 bases are a match to TRBD2. Germline CDR1 reads KGHDR; CDR2 reads SFDVKD. J gave up 4 bases and V 4 bases, and 6 bases lay outside the gene matches. The CDR3 is made up of 17 amino acids. This CDR3 reads CATSDRTSGGNYNEQFF. Written as DNA, the CDR3 is TGTGCCACCAGTGACAGGACTAGCGGGGGTAATTACAATGAGCAGTTCTTC.

The genes are TRBV4-2 and TRBJ1-5; maybe TRBD1 (6 bases). Trimming took off 3 bases at V and 4 bases at J, with 7 bases between the two ends. Germline CDR1 and CDR2: LGHNA and YNFKEQ. This CDR3 comprises 13 residues. This chain's CDR3 is CASSQGANQPQHF. The CDR3 nucleotides read TGTGCCAGCAGCCAGGGGGCAAATCAGCCCCAGCATTTT.

The rearrangement joins TRBV28 to TRBJ2-1; 7 bases match TRBD1. This CDR3 is built from 12 residues. Germline lookup yields CDR1 MDHEN and CDR2 SYDVKM. V lost 6 bases and J lost 6; bases outside the gene matches: 2. The CDR3 reads CASRSGGNEQFF. The DNA for the CDR3 is TGTGCCAGCAGATCAGGGGGCAATGAGCAGTTCTTC.

This clone has more than one count but fewer than ten. CDR3 residues: CASTGTSNTGELFF. CDR3 DNA sequence: TGTGCCAGCACCGGGACTAGCAACACCGGGGAGCTGTTTTTT. The rearrangement joins TRBV7-3 to TRBJ2-2; TRBD2 agrees at 9 bases. The germline V gene encodes CDR1 SGHTA and CDR2 FQGTGA. The length of the CDR3 is 14 residues. With V trimmed by 7 bases and J by 2 bases, 2 bases remained unmatched.